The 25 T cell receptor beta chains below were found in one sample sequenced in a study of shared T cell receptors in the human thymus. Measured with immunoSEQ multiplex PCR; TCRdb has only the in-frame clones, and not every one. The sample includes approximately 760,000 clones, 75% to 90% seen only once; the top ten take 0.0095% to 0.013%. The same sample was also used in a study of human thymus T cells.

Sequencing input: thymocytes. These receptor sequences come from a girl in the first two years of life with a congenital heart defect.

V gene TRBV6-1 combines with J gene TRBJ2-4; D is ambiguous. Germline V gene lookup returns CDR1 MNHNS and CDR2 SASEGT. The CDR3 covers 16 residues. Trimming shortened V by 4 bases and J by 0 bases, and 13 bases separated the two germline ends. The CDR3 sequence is CASSAQWWLAKNIQYF. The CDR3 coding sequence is TGTGCCAGCAGTGCACAATGGTGGCTAGCCAAAAACATTCAGTACTTC.

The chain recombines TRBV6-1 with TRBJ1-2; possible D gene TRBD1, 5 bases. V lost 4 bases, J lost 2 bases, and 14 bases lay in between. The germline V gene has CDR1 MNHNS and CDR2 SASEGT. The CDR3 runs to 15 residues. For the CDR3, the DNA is TGTGCCAGCAGTGCCAGGGCGGAGAGAAACTATGGCTACACCTTC. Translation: CASSARAERNYGYTF.

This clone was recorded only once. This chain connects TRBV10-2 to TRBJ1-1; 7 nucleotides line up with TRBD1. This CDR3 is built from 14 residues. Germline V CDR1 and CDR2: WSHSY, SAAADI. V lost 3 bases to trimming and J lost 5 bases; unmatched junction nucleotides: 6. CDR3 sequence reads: CASSETGVRTEAFF. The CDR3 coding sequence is TGCGCCAGCAGTGAAACAGGGGTGAGGACTGAAGCTTTCTTT.

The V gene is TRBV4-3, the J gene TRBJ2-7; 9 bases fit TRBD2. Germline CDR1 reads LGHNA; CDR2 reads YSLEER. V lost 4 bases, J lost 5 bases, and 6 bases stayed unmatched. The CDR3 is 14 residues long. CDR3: CASSRGGGADEQYF. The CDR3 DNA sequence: TGCGCCAGCAGCCGAGGCGGGGGGGCCGACGAGCAGTACTTC.

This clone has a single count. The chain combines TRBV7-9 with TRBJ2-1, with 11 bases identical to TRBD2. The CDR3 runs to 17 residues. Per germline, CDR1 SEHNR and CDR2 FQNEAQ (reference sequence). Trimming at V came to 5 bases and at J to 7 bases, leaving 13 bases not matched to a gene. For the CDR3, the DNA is TGTGCCAGCAGCCGTTTTTATAGCGGGGGGGCCTCTAATGAGCAGTTCTTC. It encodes CASSRFYSGGASNEQFF.

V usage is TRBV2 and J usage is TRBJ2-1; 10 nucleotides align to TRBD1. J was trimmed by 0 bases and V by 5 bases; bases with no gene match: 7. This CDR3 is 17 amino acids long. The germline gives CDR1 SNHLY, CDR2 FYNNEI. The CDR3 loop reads CASSNPGQGSSYNEQFF. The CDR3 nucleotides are TGTGCCAGCAGTAACCCGGGACAGGGGTCCTCCTACAATGAGCAGTTCTTC.

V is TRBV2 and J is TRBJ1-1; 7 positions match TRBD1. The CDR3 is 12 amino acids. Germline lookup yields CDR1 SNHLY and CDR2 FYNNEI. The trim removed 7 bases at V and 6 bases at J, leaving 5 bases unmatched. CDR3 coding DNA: TGTGCCAGCACTGACAGGGAGGCTGAAGCTTTCTTT. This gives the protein CASTDREAEAFF.

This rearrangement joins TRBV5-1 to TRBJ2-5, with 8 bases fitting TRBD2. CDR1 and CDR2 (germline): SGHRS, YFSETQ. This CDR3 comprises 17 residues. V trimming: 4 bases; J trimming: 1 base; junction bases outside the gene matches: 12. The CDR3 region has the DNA TGCGCCAGCAGCCCCTTCCCGGGAGGGCGAGCCCAAGAGACCCAGTACTTC. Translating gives CASSPFPGGRAQETQYF.

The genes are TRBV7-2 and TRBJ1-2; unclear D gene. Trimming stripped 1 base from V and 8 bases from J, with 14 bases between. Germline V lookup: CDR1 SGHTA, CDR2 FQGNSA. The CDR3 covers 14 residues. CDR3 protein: CASSLGWRVRGYTF. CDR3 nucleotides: TGTGCCAGCAGCTTAGGTTGGCGTGTGAGGGGCTACACCTTC.

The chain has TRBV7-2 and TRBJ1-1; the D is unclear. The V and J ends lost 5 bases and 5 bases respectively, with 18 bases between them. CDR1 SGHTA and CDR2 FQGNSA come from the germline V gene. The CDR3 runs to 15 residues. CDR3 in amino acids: CASSPDIDLKTEAFF. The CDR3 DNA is TGTGCCAGCAGCCCAGATATTGATTTAAAGACTGAAGCTTTCTTT.

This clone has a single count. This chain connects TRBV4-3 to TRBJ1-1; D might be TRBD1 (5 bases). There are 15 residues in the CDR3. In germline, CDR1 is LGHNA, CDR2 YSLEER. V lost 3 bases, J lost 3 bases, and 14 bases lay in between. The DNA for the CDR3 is TGCGCCAGCAGCCACCTGGGGGGGAGGGACACTGAAGCTTTCTTT. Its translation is CASSHLGGRDTEAFF.

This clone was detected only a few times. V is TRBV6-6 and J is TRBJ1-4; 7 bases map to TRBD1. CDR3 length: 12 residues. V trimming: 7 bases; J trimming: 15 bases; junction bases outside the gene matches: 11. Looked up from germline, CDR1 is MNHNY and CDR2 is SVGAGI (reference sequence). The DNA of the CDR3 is TGTGCCAGCACCAAAAGACAGGGTAAAATGTTTTTT. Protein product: CASTKRQGKMFF.

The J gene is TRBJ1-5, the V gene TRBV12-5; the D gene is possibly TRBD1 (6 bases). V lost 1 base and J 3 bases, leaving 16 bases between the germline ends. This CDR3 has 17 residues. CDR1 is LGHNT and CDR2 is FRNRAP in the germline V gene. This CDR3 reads CASGLERNRVDNQPQHF. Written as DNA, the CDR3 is TGTGCTAGTGGTTTGGAAAGAAACAGGGTGGACAATCAGCCCCAGCATTTT.

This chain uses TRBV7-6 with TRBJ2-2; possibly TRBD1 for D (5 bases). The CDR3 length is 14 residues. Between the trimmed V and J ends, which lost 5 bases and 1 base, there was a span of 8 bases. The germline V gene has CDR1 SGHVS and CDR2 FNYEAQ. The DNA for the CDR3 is TGTGCCAGCAGCCAACAGGAGAACACCGGGGAGCTGTTTTTT. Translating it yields CASSQQENTGELFF.

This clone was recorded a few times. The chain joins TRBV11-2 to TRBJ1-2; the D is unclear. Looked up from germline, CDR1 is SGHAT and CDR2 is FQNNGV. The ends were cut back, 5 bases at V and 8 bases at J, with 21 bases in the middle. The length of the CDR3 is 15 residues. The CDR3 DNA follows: TGTGCCAGCAGCCCGCCGGGCTATTTATCGGGGGGCTACACCTTC. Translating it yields CASSPPGYLSGGYTF.

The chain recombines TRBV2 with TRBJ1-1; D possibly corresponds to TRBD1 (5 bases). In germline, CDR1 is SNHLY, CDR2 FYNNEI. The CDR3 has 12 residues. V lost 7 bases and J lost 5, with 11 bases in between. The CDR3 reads CASIQGWTEAFF. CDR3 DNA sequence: TGTGCCAGCATCCAGGGCTGGACTGAAGCTTTCTTT.

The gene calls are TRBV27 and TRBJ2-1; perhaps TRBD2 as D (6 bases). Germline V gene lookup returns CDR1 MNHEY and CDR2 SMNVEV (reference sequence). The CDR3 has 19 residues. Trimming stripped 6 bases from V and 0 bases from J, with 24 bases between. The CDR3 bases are TGTGCCAGCAGCTCACATCCCATCGGAGGGGAAGACTCCTACAATGAGCAGTTCTTC. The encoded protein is CASSSHPIGGEDSYNEQFF.

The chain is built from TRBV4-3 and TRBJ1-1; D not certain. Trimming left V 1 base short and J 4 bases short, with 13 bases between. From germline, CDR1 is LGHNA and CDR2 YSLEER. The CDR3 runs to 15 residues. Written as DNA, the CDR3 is TGCGCCAGCAGCCAAGCCCCGGATCGGAGCACTGAAGCTTTCTTT. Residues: CASSQAPDRSTEAFF.

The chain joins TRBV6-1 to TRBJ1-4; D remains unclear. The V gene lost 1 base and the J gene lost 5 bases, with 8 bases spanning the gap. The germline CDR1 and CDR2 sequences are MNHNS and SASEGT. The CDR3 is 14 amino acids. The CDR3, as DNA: TGTGCCAGCAGTGAAGACAGAGCAAATGAAAAACTGTTTTTT. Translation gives CASSEDRANEKLFF.

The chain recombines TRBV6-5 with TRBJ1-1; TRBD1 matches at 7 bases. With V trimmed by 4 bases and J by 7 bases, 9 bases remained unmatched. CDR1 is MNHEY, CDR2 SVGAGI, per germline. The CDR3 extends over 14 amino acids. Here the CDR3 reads CASSCKQGSDEAFF. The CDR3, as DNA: TGTGCCAGCAGTTGTAAACAGGGGTCAGATGAAGCTTTCTTT.

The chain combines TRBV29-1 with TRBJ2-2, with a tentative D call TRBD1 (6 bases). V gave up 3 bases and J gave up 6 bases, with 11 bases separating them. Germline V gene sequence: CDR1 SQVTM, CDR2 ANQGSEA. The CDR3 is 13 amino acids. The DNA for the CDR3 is TGCAGCGTTGATCACAGGGTGTCCGGGGAGCTGTTTTTT. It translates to CSVDHRVSGELFF.

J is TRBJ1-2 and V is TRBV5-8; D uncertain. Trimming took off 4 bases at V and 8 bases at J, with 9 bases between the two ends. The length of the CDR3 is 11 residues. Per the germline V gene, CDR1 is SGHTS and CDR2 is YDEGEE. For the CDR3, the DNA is TGTGCCAGCAGCCTGACGGGGGGCTACACCTTC. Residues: CASSLTGGYTF.

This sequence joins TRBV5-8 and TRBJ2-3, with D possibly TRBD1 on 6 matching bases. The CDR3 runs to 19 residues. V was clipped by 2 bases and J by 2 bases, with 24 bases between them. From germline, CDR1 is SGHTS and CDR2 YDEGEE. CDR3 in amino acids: CASSFSSHRVEGHTDTQYF. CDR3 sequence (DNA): TGTGCCAGCAGCTTCAGTAGTCACAGGGTAGAGGGCCACACAGATACGCAGTATTTT.

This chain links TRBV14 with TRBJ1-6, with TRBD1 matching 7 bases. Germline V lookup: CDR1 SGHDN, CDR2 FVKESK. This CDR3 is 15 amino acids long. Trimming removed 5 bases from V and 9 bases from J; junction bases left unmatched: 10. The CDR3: CASSGRDSSLSPLHF. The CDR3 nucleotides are TGTGCCAGCAGCGGCCGGGACAGCTCACTTTCACCCCTCCACTTT.

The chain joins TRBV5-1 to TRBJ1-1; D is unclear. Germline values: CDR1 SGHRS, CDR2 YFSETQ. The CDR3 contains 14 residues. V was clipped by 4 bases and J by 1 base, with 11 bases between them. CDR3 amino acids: CASSRGGANTEAFF. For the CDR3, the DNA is TGCGCCAGCAGCCGGGGAGGTGCGAACACTGAAGCTTTCTTT.